The T cell receptor (beta chain) described here comes from a study of blood T cell repertoires in COVID-19 (dated by TCRdb to the early 2020s). Background on the whole study: Collaborator samples came from the United States, Italy and Spain and covered acute and convalescent phases of COVID-19. Where HLA class I and class II types were available, the types were taken from metadata supplied by the sample provider, not from assay-based typing. A de-identified subject ID, COVID-19 status, age in years and sex were almost always included in the sample metadata. Subjects who had been exposed to COVID-19, were actively infected with it, or had recovered from it provided the deeply sampled blood TCRbeta repertoires that made up the dataset. The repertoires were released in a freely available public database intended as a resource for research on the immune response to SARS-CoV-2. The samples were drawn from two sources: the first 160 participants of the ongoing ImmuneRACE study, and 950 to 1,500 subjects contributed by 6 global collaborators. The material from the prospective study consisted of cDNA or gDNA derived from T cells, B-cell-depleted T cells, or PBMCs.

What the research found in general, with its limitations: How much clinical and demographic metadata was included differed by source and by participant, and the metadata was provided uncurated.

Relative to germline, V is missing 4 bases and J is missing 8 bases, with 4 bases of the junction outside any gene match. The CDR3 measures 14 amino acids from cysteine to phenylalanine. The kept DNA is CDR3 alone, 42 bases in frame from the first base. CDR1 and CDR2 are drawn from the germline V gene: SGHAT, FQNNGV. The immunoSEQ Assay, a bias-controlled multiplex PCR, was used to amplify TCRbeta CDR3 regions from genomic DNA. Per the source publication's procedure: Nucleated cell counts per sample were estimated from amplification of reference gene primers within the assay. To quantify the absolute abundance of each unique TCRbeta CDR3 rearrangement, sequence reads were collapsed and filtered. Productive Simpson clonality was computed per sample as the square root of Simpson's diversity index over productive rearrangements. As stored in TCRdb, this immuneACCESS dataset retains in-frame rearrangements with V and J assigned. A fraction of the clones does not appear; measured against another copy, unresolved V genes explain less than half of the discrepancy, and the remainder lacks a known reason. D and trimming were read from the DNA, whereas the V and J calls and clone size are those reported in that table. Recorded for this sample are 300,000 to 450,000 clones; about 88% of them occurred a single time. The ten largest clones capture 3% of the sample.

The collaborating institutions used their own protocols to collect whole blood in K2EDTA tubes. Collaborator samples were shipped for TCRbeta analysis as frozen whole blood, isolated PBMCs, or DNA extracted from either sample type. Of note for this clone: Its antigen is currently not known. Base qualities are missing; no much larger clone stands one base away.

This receptor was taken from a human donor in a cohort sampled during active COVID-19. The chain links TRBV11-2 with TRBJ1-4; TRBD1 matches 10 bases in the middle. Sequencing used peripheral blood. The sequenced DNA is TGTGCCAGCAGCTCGACAGGGGGCCGAGAAAAACTGTTTTTT. It specifies CASSSTGGREKLFF.